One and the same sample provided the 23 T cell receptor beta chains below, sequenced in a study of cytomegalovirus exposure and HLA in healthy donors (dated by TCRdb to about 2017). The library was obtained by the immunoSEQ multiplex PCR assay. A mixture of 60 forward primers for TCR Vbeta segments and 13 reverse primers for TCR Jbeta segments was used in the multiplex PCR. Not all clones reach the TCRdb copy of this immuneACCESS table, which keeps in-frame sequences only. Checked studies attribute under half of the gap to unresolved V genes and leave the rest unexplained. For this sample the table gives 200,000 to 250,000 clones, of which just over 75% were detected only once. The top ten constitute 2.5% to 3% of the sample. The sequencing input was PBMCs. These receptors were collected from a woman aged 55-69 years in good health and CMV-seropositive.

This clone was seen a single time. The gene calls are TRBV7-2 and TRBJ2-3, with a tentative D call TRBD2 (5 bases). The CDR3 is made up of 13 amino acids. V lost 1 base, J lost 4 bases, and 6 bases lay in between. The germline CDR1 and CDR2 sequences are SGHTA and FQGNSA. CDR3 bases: TGTGCCAGCAGCTTAGGGACTGCAGATACGCAGTATTTT. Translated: CASSLGTADTQYF.

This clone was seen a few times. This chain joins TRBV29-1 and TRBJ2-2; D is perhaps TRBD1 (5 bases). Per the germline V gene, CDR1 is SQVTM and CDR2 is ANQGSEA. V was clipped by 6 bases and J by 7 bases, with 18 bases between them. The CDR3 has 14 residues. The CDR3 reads CSVRRGPEVGELFF. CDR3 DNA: TGCAGCGTCAGAAGGGGTCCCGAGGTCGGGGAGCTGTTTTTT.

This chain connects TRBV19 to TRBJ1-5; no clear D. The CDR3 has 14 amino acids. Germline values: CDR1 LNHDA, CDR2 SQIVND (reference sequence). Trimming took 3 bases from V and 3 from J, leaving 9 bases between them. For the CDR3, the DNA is TGTGCCAGTAGTATGGGCAGGAACAATCAGCCCCAGCATTTT. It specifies CASSMGRNNQPQHF. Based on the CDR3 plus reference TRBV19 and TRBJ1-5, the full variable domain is DGGITQSPKYLFRKEGQNVTLSCEQNLNHDAMYWYRQDPGQGLRLIYYSQIVNDFQKGDIAEGYSVSREKKESFPLTVTSAQKNPTAFYLCASSMGRNNQPQHFGDGTRLSIL.

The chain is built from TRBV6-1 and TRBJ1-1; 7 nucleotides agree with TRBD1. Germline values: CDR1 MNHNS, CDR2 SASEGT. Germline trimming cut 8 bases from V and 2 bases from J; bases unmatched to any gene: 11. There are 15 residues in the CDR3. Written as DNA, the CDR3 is TGTGCCAGCCGCCCCCCCGGAGGGGGCAACACTGAAGCTTTCTTT. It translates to CASRPPGGGNTEAFF.

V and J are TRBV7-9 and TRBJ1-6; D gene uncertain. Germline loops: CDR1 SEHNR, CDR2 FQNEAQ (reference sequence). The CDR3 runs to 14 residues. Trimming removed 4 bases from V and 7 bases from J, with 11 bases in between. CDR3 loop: CASSSRIFNSPLHF. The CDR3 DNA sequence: TGTGCCAGCAGCTCGAGGATCTTCAATTCACCCCTCCACTTT.

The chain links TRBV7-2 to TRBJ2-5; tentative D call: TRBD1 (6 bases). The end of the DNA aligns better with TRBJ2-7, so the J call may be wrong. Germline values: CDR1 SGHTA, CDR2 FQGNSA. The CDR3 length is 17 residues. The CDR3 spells CASSFLPLGQSSYEQYF. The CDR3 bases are TGTGCCAGCAGCTTTCTTCCCCTCGGACAGAGCTCCTACGAGCAGTACTTC.

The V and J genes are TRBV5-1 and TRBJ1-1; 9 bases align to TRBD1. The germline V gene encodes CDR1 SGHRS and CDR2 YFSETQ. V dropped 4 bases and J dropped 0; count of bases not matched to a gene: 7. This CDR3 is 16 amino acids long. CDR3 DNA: TGCGCCAGCAGCGATGGACAGGGGAGCCTGAACACTGAAGCTTTCTTT. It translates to CASSDGQGSLNTEAFF.

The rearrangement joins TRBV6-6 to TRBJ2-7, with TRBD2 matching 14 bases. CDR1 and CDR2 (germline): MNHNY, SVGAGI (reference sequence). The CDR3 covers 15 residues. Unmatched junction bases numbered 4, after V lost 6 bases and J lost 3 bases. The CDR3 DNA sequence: TGTGCCAGCAGAGGACTAGCGGGGGGTCTCTACGAGCAGTACTTC. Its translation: CASRGLAGGLYEQYF.

CDR3 nucleotides: TGTGCCAGCTCACCAGCGTCCAACTACGATCAGCCCCAGCATTTT. Amino acids: CASSPASNYDQPQHF. V and J are TRBV18 and TRBJ1-5, with no clear D. CDR3 length: 15 residues. V shed 2 bases and J shed 5 bases, with 13 bases lying between them. In germline, CDR1 is KGHSH, CDR2 LQKENI.

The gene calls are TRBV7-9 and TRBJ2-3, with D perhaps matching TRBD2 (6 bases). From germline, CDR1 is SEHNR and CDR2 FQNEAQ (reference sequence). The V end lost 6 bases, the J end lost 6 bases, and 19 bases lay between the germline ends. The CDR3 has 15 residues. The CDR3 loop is CASRSGGGSPDTQYF. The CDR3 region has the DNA TGTGCCAGCAGAAGTGGAGGAGGGTCTCCGGATACGCAGTATTTT.

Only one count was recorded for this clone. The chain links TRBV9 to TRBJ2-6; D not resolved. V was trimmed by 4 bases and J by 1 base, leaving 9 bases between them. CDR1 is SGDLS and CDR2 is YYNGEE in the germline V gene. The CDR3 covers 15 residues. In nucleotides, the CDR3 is TGTGCCAGCAGCTGGGCACCTTCTGGGGCCAACGTCCTGACTTTC. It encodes CASSWAPSGANVLTF. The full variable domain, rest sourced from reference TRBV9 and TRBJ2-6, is DSGVTQTPKHLITATGQRVTLRCSPRSGDLSVYWYQQSLDQGLQFLIQYYNGEERAKGNILERFSAQQFPDLHSELNLSSLELGDSALYFCASSWAPSGANVLTFGAGSRLTVL.

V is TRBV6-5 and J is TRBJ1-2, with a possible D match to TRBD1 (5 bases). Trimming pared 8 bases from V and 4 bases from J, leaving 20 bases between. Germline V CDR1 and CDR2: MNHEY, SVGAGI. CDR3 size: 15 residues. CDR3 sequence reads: CASGLQGPGPYGYTF. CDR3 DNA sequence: TGTGCCAGCGGCCTTCAGGGCCCCGGTCCCTATGGCTACACCTTC.

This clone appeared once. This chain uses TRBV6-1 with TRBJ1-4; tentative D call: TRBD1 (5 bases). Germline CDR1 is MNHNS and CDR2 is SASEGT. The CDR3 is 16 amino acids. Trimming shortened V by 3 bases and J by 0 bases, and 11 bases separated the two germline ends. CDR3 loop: CASSDLQGATNEKLFF. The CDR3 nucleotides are TGTGCCAGCAGTGATCTTCAGGGTGCAACTAATGAAAAACTGTTTTTT.

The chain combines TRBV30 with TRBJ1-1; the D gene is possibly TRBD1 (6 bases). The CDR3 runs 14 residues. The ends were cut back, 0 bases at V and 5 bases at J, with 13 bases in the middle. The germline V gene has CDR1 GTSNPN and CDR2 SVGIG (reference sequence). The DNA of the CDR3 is TGTGCCTGGAGTGTACTACAGGGTGGAACTGAAGCTTTCTTT. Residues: CAWSVLQGGTEAFF.

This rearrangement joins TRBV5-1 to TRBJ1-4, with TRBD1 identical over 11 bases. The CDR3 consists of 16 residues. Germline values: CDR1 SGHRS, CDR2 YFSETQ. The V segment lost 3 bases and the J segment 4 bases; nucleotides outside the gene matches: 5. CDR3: CASSSGTGGFNEKLFF. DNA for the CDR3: TGCGCCAGCAGCTCCGGGACAGGGGGTTTTAATGAAAAACTGTTTTTT.

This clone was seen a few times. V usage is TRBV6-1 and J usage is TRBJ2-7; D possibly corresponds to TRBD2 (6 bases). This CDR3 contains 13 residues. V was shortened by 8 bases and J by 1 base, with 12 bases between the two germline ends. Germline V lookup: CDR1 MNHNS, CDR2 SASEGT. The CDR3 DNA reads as TGTGCCAGCTTACGGGACTGGTCCTACGAGCAGTACTTC. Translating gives CASLRDWSYEQYF.

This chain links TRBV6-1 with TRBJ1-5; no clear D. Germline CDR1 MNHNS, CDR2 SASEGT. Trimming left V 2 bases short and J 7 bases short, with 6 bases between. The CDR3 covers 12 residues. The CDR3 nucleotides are TGTGCCAGCAGTGAATTTAAACAGCCCCAGCATTTT. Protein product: CASSEFKQPQHF.

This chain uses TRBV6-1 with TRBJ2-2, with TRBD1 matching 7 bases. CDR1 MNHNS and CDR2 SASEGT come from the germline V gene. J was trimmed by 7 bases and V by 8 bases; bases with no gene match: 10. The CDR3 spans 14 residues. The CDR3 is CASGMGQLIGELFF. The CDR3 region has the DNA TGTGCCAGCGGTATGGGACAGCTGATCGGGGAGCTGTTTTTT.

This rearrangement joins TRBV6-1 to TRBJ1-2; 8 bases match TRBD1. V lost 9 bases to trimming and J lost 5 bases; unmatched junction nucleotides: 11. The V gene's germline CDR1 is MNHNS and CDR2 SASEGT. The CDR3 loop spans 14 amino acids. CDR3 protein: CASLFGQGGYGYTF. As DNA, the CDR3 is TGTGCCAGTCTTTTTGGACAGGGCGGGTATGGCTACACCTTC.

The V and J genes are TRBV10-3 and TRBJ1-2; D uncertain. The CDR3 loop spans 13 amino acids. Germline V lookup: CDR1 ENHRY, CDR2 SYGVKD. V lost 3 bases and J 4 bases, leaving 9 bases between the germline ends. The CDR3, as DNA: TGTGCCATCAGTGAAAATGAGGCCTATGGCTACACCTTC. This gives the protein CAISENEAYGYTF.

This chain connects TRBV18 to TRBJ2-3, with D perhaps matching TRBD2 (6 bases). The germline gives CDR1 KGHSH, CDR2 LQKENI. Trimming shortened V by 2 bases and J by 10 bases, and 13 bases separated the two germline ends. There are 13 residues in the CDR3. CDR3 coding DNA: TGTGCCAGCTCACCAGGGGAGGCACGGGCGCAGTATTTT. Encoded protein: CASSPGEARAQYF.

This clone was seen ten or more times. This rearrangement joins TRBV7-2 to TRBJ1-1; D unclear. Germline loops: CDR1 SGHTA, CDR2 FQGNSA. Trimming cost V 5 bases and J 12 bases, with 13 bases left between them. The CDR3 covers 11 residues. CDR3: CASSEDGRTFF. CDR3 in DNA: TGTGCCAGCAGCGAGGACGGGAGAACTTTCTTT.

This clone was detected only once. The CDR3 loop reads CASSPPRVRAYNEQFF. CDR3 bases: TGCGCCAGCAGCCCCCCACGGGTCCGGGCCTACAATGAGCAGTTCTTC. This rearrangement joins TRBV4-1 to TRBJ2-1; D ambiguous. The CDR3 spans 16 residues. Germline assignment: CDR1 MGHRA and CDR2 YSYEKL. Trimming cost V 4 bases and J 2 bases, with 15 bases left between them.